Below, 28 T cell receptor beta chains from the same sample are listed, as sequenced in a study of cytomegalovirus exposure and HLA in healthy donors. PCR used 60 Vbeta primers and 13 Jbeta primers. The table came from immunoSEQ multiplex PCR; TCRdb's copy has only in-frame clones and leaves some out. The table shows 70,000 to 95,000 clones, with about 85% occurring only once. The sample taken for sequencing was PBMCs. The receptors come from a woman in her thirties or forties in good health and CMV-seropositive.

The V call is TRBV6-1, the J call TRBJ2-7; a possible D gene is TRBD1 (6 bases). Between the trimmed V and J ends, which lost 1 base and 2 bases, there was a span of 9 bases. Germline V lookup: CDR1 MNHNS, CDR2 SASEGT. The length of the CDR3 is 14 residues. The CDR3 here is CASSEVQGPYEQYF. For the CDR3, the DNA is TGTGCCAGCAGTGAAGTTCAGGGGCCCTACGAGCAGTACTTC.

The chain recombines TRBV28 with TRBJ2-1; 9 nucleotides align to TRBD1. The CDR3 extends over 15 amino acids. V shed 3 bases, J shed 5 bases, and the junction held 5 bases outside the gene matches. CDR1 and CDR2 from the germline V gene are MDHEN and SYDVKM. The CDR3 protein is CASSFWDRVNNEQFF. Written as DNA, the CDR3 is TGTGCCAGCAGTTTTTGGGACAGGGTGAACAATGAGCAGTTCTTC.

The chain recombines TRBV20-1 with TRBJ2-2; D gene uncertain. CDR1 is DFQATT and CDR2 is SNEGSKA in the germline V gene (reference sequence). The CDR3 covers 11 residues. Between the trimmed V and J ends, which lost 3 bases and 5 bases, there was a span of 4 bases. Here the CDR3 DNA reads TGCAGTGCTAGTCGGACCGGGGAGCTGTTTTTT. It translates to CSASRTGELFF.

J is TRBJ1-1 and V is TRBV6-5; perhaps TRBD1 as D (5 bases). V lost 2 bases to trimming and J lost 1 base, with 8 bases between them. Germline lookup yields CDR1 MNHEY and CDR2 SVGAGI. This CDR3 has 14 residues. The DNA of the CDR3 is TGTGCCAGCAGTTACGCAGGGCCGAACACTGAAGCTTTCTTT. Protein product: CASSYAGPNTEAFF.

This chain uses TRBV7-9 with TRBJ1-3, with D perhaps TRBD1 (5 bases). There are 14 residues in the CDR3. Per the germline V gene, CDR1 is SEHNR and CDR2 is FQNEAQ (reference sequence). The V and J ends lost 1 base and 6 bases respectively, with 10 bases between them. The CDR3 DNA sequence: TGTGCCAGCAGCTTAGTAGGGGAAATAAACACCATATATTTT. It yields the protein CASSLVGEINTIYF. Drawing the rest from reference TRBV7-9 and TRBJ1-3, the complete variable domain is DTGVSQNPRHKITKRGQNVTFRCDPISEHNRLYWYRQTLGQGPEFLTYFQNEAQLEKSRLLSDRFSAERPKGSFSTLEIQRTEQGDSAMYLCASSLVGEINTIYFGEGSWLTVV.

The rearrangement links TRBV5-1 to TRBJ2-1; D gene uncertain. This CDR3 comprises 17 residues. The germline V gene has CDR1 SGHRS and CDR2 YFSETQ. The V end lost 0 bases, the J end lost 4 bases, and 17 bases lay between the germline ends. The CDR3 DNA reads TGCGCCAGCAGCTTGGGAAATCTGGGTCAGGCTTACAATGAGCAGTTCTTC. Encoded protein: CASSLGNLGQAYNEQFF.

V usage is TRBV10-3 and J usage is TRBJ2-5; TRBD1 matches at 8 bases. The CDR3 has 14 amino acids. The germline gives CDR1 ENHRY, CDR2 SYGVKD. V shed 6 bases, J shed 2 bases, and the junction held 5 bases outside the gene matches. The CDR3 coding sequence is TGTGCCATCAGCTGGACAGGGACGCAAGAGACCCAGTACTTC. Its protein is CAISWTGTQETQYF.

The J gene is TRBJ1-1, the V gene TRBV6-5; D is unclear. Deletions cut 2 bases from V and 4 bases from J, with 14 bases between. Germline V gene sequence: CDR1 MNHEY, CDR2 SVGAGI. The CDR3 runs 15 residues. The CDR3, as DNA: TGTGCCAGCAGTTACAAAGGAGCCCGAACCACTGAAGCTTTCTTT. Its translation: CASSYKGARTTEAFF.

This clone was recorded at least ten times. J is TRBJ2-1 and V is TRBV10-3; 8 bases align to TRBD1. Per the germline V gene, CDR1 is ENHRY and CDR2 is SYGVKD. The J segment lost 5 bases and the V segment lost 10 bases, leaving 16 bases of the junction unmatched. This CDR3 region has 16 residues. The CDR3 DNA follows: TGTGCCACCCGGACAGGGCTGAGAGTAACGCACAATGAGCAGTTCTTC. Translating gives CATRTGLRVTHNEQFF.

The rearrangement uses TRBV11-3 and TRBJ2-7; no reliable D call. V lost 2 bases and J lost 10, with 15 bases in between. CDR1 SGHNT and CDR2 YENEEA come from the germline V gene. This CDR3 is 13 amino acids long. The CDR3 nucleotides read TGTGCCAGCAGCTTAAAGGCGCAGGCGCCACAGTACTTC. It specifies CASSLKAQAPQYF.

This rearrangement joins TRBV30 to TRBJ2-3; 13 bases align to TRBD2. J was trimmed by 8 bases and V by 6 bases; bases with no gene match: 14. CDR3 length: 16 residues. The germline V gene has CDR1 GTSNPN and CDR2 SVGIG (reference sequence). The CDR3 nucleotides are TGTGCCTGCAAACCGGGACTAGCGGGGTCGTTCGGTACGCAGTATTTT. This sequence encodes CACKPGLAGSFGTQYF.

This clone was seen once. V and J are TRBV6-4 and TRBJ2-1, with D unresolved. This CDR3 is 13 amino acids long. Per germline, CDR1 MRHNA and CDR2 SNTAGT. Trimming removed 4 bases from V and 5 bases from J, with 9 bases in between. CDR3 in amino acids: CASSVQADNEQFF. The CDR3 DNA reads TGTGCCAGCAGTGTGCAGGCTGACAATGAGCAGTTCTTC.

The V and J genes are TRBV5-1 and TRBJ2-2; 7 nucleotides agree with TRBD2. Germline V gene sequence: CDR1 SGHRS, CDR2 YFSETQ. Trimming cost V 5 bases and J 0 bases; bases outside gene matches: 4. The CDR3 has 15 residues. CDR3 sequence (DNA): TGCGCCAGCAGTTCGGGACTACCGAACACCGGGGAGCTGTTTTTT. The encoded protein is CASSSGLPNTGELFF.

The J gene is TRBJ1-2, the V gene TRBV7-9; the D gene is possibly TRBD1 (6 bases). The CDR3 extends over 13 amino acids. V shed 2 bases and J shed 2 bases, with 6 bases lying between them. Germline V gene lookup returns CDR1 SEHNR and CDR2 FQNEAQ (reference sequence). In DNA form, the CDR3 reads TGTGCCAGCAGCTTACAGGGGAACTATGGCTACACCTTC. Translated, it gives CASSLQGNYGYTF.

This clone occurred a few times. The chain carries TRBV6-5 and TRBJ1-1, with D perhaps TRBD1 (6 bases). Trimming left V 0 bases short and J 5 bases short, with 10 bases between. The CDR3 is made up of 14 amino acids. Per the germline V gene, CDR1 is MNHEY and CDR2 is SVGAGI. The DNA for the CDR3 is TGTGCCAGCAGTTACTCCGGGGGGACAACTGAAGCTTTCTTT. Amino acids: CASSYSGGTTEAFF.

V usage is TRBV5-1 and J usage is TRBJ1-1, with no clear D. CDR1 and CDR2 (germline): SGHRS, YFSETQ. The germline V and J ends were trimmed by 6 bases and 2 bases, with 11 bases remaining between them. The CDR3 runs to 13 residues. Written as DNA, the CDR3 is TGCGCCAGCACCCTAGGCCTCAACACTGAAGCTTTCTTT. It encodes CASTLGLNTEAFF.

The rearrangement uses TRBV4-2 and TRBJ2-3; 7 bases line up with TRBD2. This CDR3 has 18 residues. V gave up 0 bases and J gave up 4 bases; unmatched junction bases: 13. Germline-derived CDR1 and CDR2 are LGHNA and YNFKEQ. CDR3 coding DNA: TGTGCCAGCAGCCAAGACCCCCAAGCGGGAACCCTCCCAGATACGCAGTATTTT. Protein product: CASSQDPQAGTLPDTQYF.

This clone was found once. V and J are TRBV9 and TRBJ1-4; D call uncertain. Trimming took off 0 bases at V and 0 bases at J, with 6 bases between the two ends. The CDR3 runs to 15 residues. CDR1 SGDLS and CDR2 YYNGEE come from the germline V gene. CDR3 in DNA: TGTGCCAGCAGCGTAGGCACGGCAACTAATGAAAAACTGTTTTTT. Its translation is CASSVGTATNEKLFF.

The chain carries TRBV5-1 and TRBJ1-6; D gene uncertain. The CDR3 runs 16 residues. V was pared by 4 bases and J by 9 bases, with 20 bases between. Per germline, CDR1 SGHRS and CDR2 YFSETQ. CDR3 sequence: CASSPGSGNEGSPLHF. As DNA, the CDR3 is TGCGCCAGCAGCCCTGGTTCGGGGAATGAGGGTTCACCCCTCCACTTT.

This rearrangement joins TRBV29-1 to TRBJ2-2, with TRBD1 matching over 8 bases. V was clipped by 6 bases and J by 3 bases; unmatched bases: 6. The CDR3 covers 14 residues. Germline CDR1 and CDR2: SQVTM and ANQGSEA. CDR3 protein: CSVGTGSHTGELFF. CDR3 sequence (DNA): TGCAGCGTCGGGACAGGATCCCACACCGGGGAGCTGTTTTTT.

The chain couples TRBV4-3 to TRBJ2-3, with 13 bases that match TRBD2. The germline V gene has CDR1 LGHNA and CDR2 YSLEER. V lost 4 bases to trimming and J lost 1 base; unmatched junction nucleotides: 20. The CDR3 is 22 amino acids. The CDR3 bases are TGCGCCAGCAGCCGCTATAACCTCACGGAGGGACTAGCGGGATTTCGCACAGATACGCAGTATTTT. Its translation is CASSRYNLTEGLAGFRTDTQYF.

V is TRBV7-9 and J is TRBJ2-2, with 11 bases lining up with TRBD1. V trimming: 5 bases; J trimming: 6 bases; junction bases outside the gene matches: 8. Germline V CDR1 and CDR2: SEHNR, FQNEAQ (reference sequence). The CDR3 covers 16 residues. DNA for the CDR3: TGTGCCAGCAGCGAAGCCGGGACAGGGGGGTCCGGGGAGCTGTTTTTT. It translates to CASSEAGTGGSGELFF.

On this clone: The same CDR3 arises from other DNA sequences in this sample as well. The rearrangement joins TRBV9 to TRBJ1-5; D is unresolved. This CDR3 has 13 residues. V lost 0 bases, J lost 5 bases, and 6 bases lay in between. Germline CDR1 reads SGDLS; CDR2 reads YYNGEE. The CDR3 here is CASSVATDQPQHF. The CDR3 DNA is TGTGCCAGCAGCGTAGCAACGGATCAGCCCCAGCATTTT.

This chain joins TRBV11-2 and TRBJ1-1; D is possibly TRBD1 (6 bases). Trimming took 5 bases from V and 1 from J, leaving 8 bases between them. The germline V gene has CDR1 SGHAT and CDR2 FQNNGV. The CDR3 is 13 amino acids. The CDR3 region has the DNA TGTGCCAGCAGCCTGGGACAGAACACTGAAGCTTTCTTT. It encodes CASSLGQNTEAFF.

This rearrangement joins TRBV6-4 to TRBJ2-3, with 7 positions matching TRBD2. Germline CDR1 MRHNA, CDR2 SNTAGT. Trimming cost V 3 bases and J 5 bases; bases outside gene matches: 8. The CDR3 loop spans 15 amino acids. The CDR3 is CASSDGGGLKDTQYF. CDR3 in DNA: TGTGCCAGCAGTGATGGGGGAGGGCTGAAAGATACGCAGTATTTT.

V and J are TRBV29-1 and TRBJ1-2, with TRBD1 matching 8 bases. Germline V gene lookup returns CDR1 SQVTM and CDR2 ANQGSEA. With V trimmed by 6 bases and J by 0 bases, 3 bases remained unmatched. This CDR3 is 13 amino acids long. For the CDR3, the DNA is TGCAGCGTCGGACAGGGAGCTAACTATGGCTACACCTTC. Its protein product is CSVGQGANYGYTF.

V gene TRBV11-2 combines with J gene TRBJ1-2; D remains unclear. Germline CDR1 and CDR2: SGHAT and FQNNGV. Trimming shortened V by 2 bases and J by 5 bases, and 9 bases separated the two germline ends. This CDR3 is built from 13 residues. The CDR3, as DNA: TGTGCCAGCAGCTTACAGGTTTCTTATGGCTACACCTTC. Its translation is CASSLQVSYGYTF.

V and J are TRBV5-1 and TRBJ1-6, with D uncertain. Germline V gives CDR1 SGHRS, CDR2 YFSETQ. The CDR3 is made up of 16 amino acids. The V and J ends lost 0 bases and 7 bases respectively, with 14 bases between them. CDR3 sequence: CASSLGGAVMNSPLHF. CDR3 nucleotides: TGCGCCAGCAGCTTGGGAGGCGCAGTGATGAATTCACCCCTCCACTTT.